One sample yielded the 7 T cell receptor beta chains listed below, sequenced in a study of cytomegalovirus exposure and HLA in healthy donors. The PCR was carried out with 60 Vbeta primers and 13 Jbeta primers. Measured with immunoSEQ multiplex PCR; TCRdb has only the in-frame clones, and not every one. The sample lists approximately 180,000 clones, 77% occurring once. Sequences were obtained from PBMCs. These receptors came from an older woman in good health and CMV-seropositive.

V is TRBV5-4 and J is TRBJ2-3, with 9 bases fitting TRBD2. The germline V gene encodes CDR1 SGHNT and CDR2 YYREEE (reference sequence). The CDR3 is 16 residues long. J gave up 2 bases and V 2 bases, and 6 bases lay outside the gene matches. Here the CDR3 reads CASSFASGAVTDTQYF. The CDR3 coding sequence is TGTGCCAGCAGCTTCGCTAGCGGGGCCGTCACAGATACGCAGTATTTT.

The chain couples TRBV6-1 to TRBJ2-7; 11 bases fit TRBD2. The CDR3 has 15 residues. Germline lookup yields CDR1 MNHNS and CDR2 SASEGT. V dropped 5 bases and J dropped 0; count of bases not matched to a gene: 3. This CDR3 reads CASSRLAGSSYEQYF. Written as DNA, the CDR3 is TGTGCCAGCAGTAGACTAGCGGGAAGCTCCTACGAGCAGTACTTC.

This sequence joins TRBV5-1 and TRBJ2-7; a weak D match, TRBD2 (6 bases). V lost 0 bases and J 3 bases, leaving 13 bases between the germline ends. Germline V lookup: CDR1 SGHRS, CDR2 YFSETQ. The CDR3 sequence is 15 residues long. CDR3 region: CASSLGAGTGYEQYF. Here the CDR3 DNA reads TGCGCCAGCAGCTTGGGGGCGGGGACGGGCTACGAGCAGTACTTC.

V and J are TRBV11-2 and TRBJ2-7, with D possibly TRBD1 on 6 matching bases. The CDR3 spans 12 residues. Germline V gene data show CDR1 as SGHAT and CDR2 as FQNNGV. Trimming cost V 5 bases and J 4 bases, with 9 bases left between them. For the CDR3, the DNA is TGTGCCAGCAGCCGGACAGTTTACGAGCAGTACTTC. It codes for CASSRTVYEQYF.

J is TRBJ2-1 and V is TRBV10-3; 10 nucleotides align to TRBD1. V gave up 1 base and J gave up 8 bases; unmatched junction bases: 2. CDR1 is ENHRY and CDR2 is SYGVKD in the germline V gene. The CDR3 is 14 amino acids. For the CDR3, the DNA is TGTGCCATCAGTGAGTGGGACAGGGGCTATGAGCAGTTCTTC. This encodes CAISEWDRGYEQFF.

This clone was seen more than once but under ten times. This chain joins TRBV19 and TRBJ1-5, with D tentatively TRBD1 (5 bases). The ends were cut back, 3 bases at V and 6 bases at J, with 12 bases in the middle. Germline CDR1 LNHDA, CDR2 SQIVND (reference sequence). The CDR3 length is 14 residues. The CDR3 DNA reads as TGTGCCAGTAGTATTCTAGGGGCGCGTCAGCCCCAGCATTTT. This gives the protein CASSILGARQPQHF.

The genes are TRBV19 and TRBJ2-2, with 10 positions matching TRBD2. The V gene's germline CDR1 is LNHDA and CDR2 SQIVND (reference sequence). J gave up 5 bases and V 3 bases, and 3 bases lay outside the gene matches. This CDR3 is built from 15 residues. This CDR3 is CASSMLAGDTGELFF. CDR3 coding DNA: TGTGCCAGTAGTATGCTAGCGGGGGATACCGGGGAGCTGTTTTTT. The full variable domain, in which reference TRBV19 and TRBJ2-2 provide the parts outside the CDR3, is DGGITQSPKYLFRKEGQNVTLSCEQNLNHDAMYWYRQDPGQGLRLIYYSQIVNDFQKGDIAEGYSVSREKKESFPLTVTSAQKNPTAFYLCASSMLAGDTGELFFGEGSRLTVL.